This entry lists 20 T cell receptor beta chains sequenced from one sample in a study of blood T cell repertoires in COVID-19. TCRdb's copy holds only in-frame clones and misses some; the assay was immunoSEQ multiplex PCR. The sample has about 340,000 clones, 80% to 95% seen once. Sequenced: PBMCs or T cells enriched from blood (not recorded which). Receptor source: a woman aged 30 to 39 who had recovered from COVID-19.

V usage is TRBV7-3 and J usage is TRBJ2-1; TRBD2 is a possible D gene (6 bases). V shed 5 bases and J shed 3 bases, with 14 bases lying between them. There are 15 residues in the CDR3. CDR1 is SGHTA and CDR2 is FQGTGA in the germline V gene. CDR3 residues: CASSPEGRGYNEQFF. In nucleotides, the CDR3 is TGTGCCAGCAGCCCTGAGGGGCGGGGCTACAATGAGCAGTTCTTC. Together with reference TRBV7-3 and TRBJ2-1, the CDR3 gives the full variable domain: GAGVSQTPSNKVTEKGKYVELRCDPISGHTALYWYRQSLGQGPEFLIYFQGTGAADDSGLPNDRFFAVRPEGSVSTLKIQRTERGDSAVYLCASSPEGRGYNEQFFGPGTRLTVL.

The J gene is TRBJ2-1, the V gene TRBV3-1 (or the pseudogene TRBV3-2); 14 positions match TRBD2. Trimming at V came to 9 bases and at J to 10 bases, leaving 11 bases not matched to a gene. The CDR3 runs 15 residues. From germline, CDR1 is LGHDT and CDR2 YNNKEL (reference sequence). The CDR3 here is CASAPTSGRAEEQFF. Written as DNA, the CDR3 is TGTGCCAGTGCACCGACTAGCGGGAGGGCAGAGGAGCAGTTCTTC.

The J gene is TRBJ2-1, the V gene TRBV11-2; 8 bases agree with TRBD1. This CDR3 is 16 amino acids long. The J segment lost 9 bases and the V segment lost 1 base, leaving 11 bases of the junction unmatched. Germline V lookup: CDR1 SGHAT, CDR2 FQNNGV. The CDR3 nucleotides read TGTGCCAGCAGCTTAGGGACAGGGAATTTCTTCGGTGAGCAGTTCTTC. Its translation is CASSLGTGNFFGEQFF. Full variable domain (rest looked up from reference TRBV11-2 and TRBJ2-1): EAGVAQSPRYKIIEKRQSVAFWCNPISGHATLYWYQQILGQGPKLLIQFQNNGVVDDSQLPKDRFSAERLKGVDSTLKIQPAKLEDSAVYLCASSLGTGNFFGEQFFGPGTRLTVL.

This chain uses TRBV7-8 with TRBJ2-2; 7 bases line up with TRBD2. CDR1 SGHVS and CDR2 FQNEAQ come from the germline V gene. With V trimmed by 2 bases and J by 1 base, 7 bases remained unmatched. The CDR3 runs 17 residues. CDR3 region: CASSLPRSGKNTGELFF. In DNA form, the CDR3 reads TGTGCCAGCAGCTTACCCCGAAGCGGGAAGAACACCGGGGAGCTGTTTTTT.

With regard to this clone: The same CDR3 is also encoded by other DNA sequences in this sample. The rearrangement links TRBV30 to TRBJ1-1; no clear D. V was pared by 3 bases and J by 0 bases, with 5 bases between. Germline-derived CDR1 and CDR2 are GTSNPN and SVGIG (reference sequence). The CDR3 length is 12 residues. CDR3 residues: CAWRGMNTEAFF. DNA for the CDR3: TGTGCCTGGAGGGGCATGAACACTGAAGCTTTCTTT. The entire variable domain, with the rest obtained from reference TRBV30 and TRBJ1-1, is as follows: SQTIHQWPATLVQPVGSPLSLECTVEGTSNPNLYWYRQAAGRGLQLLFYSVGIGQISSEVPQNLSASRPQDRQFILSSKKLLLSDSGFYLCAWRGMNTEAFFGQGTRLTVV.

Notes on this clone: A read error may explain this, as a much larger clone is one base away. This sequence joins TRBV7-2 and TRBJ1-2; D may be TRBD1 (6 bases). In germline, CDR1 is SGHTA, CDR2 FQGNSA. The CDR3 runs 13 residues. V shed 2 bases and J shed 2 bases, with 6 bases lying between them. DNA for the CDR3: TGTGCCAGCAGCTTACAGGGGAACTATGGCTACACCTTC. This encodes CASSLQGNYGYTF. The full variable domain, completed using reference TRBV7-2 and TRBJ1-2, is GAGVSQSPSNKVTEKGKDVELRCDPISGHTALYWYRQSLGQGLEFLIYFQGNSAPDKSGLPSDRFSAERTGGSVSTLTIQRTQQEDSAVYLCASSLQGNYGYTFGSGTRLTVV.

The chain joins TRBV7-2 to TRBJ2-2; TRBD2 agrees at 11 bases. The germline CDR1 and CDR2 sequences are SGHTA and FQGNSA. Trimming cost V 11 bases and J 1 base; bases outside gene matches: 3. The CDR3 has 14 residues. Written as DNA, the CDR3 is TGTGCCGGAGGACTAGCGGGGAACACCGGGGAGCTGTTTTTT. Amino acids: CAGGLAGNTGELFF.

Notes on this clone: Mismatch with germline at one junction end may stem from a read error. The rearrangement uses TRBV5-1 and TRBJ1-5, with 11 bases identical to TRBD1. CDR3 length: 15 amino acids. From germline, CDR1 is SGHRS and CDR2 YFSETQ. The CDR3 loop reads CASSLGTGGHQPQHF. The CDR3 DNA is TGCGCCAGCAGTTTGGGGACAGGGGGACATCAGCCCCAGCATTTT.

This sequence joins TRBV6-5 and TRBJ1-1, with TRBD1 as a possible D gene (6 bases). With 0 bases removed from V and 4 bases from J, the gap between germline ends came to 9 bases. Germline CDR1 reads MNHEY; CDR2 reads SVGAGI. The CDR3 runs 14 residues. CDR3 in amino acids: CASSYSRGATEAFF. Here the CDR3 DNA reads TGTGCCAGCAGTTACTCACGGGGGGCCACTGAAGCTTTCTTT.

The chain is built from TRBV29-1 and TRBJ1-2, with D hard to call. V was clipped by 4 bases and J by 4 bases, with 16 bases between them. CDR3 size: 14 residues. Germline V CDR1 and CDR2: SQVTM, ANQGSEA. This CDR3 reads CSVVPSGTSYGYTF. The CDR3 coding sequence is TGCAGCGTTGTTCCCTCAGGTACCAGCTATGGCTACACCTTC.

This clone was counted once. The chain joins TRBV20-1 to TRBJ2-3; D is unresolved. Germline CDR1 and CDR2: DFQATT and SNEGSKA (reference sequence). V lost 3 bases to trimming and J lost 5 bases, with 12 bases between them. This CDR3 region has 13 residues. CDR3 protein: CSASRSVGDTQYF. DNA for the CDR3: TGCAGTGCTAGTCGAAGCGTGGGAGATACGCAGTATTTT.

The chain links TRBV28 to TRBJ2-7; 9 bases agree with TRBD2. The junction had 5 bases not matched to a gene; V was cut back by 8 bases and J by 0 bases. Germline V gene lookup returns CDR1 MDHEN and CDR2 SYDVKM. This CDR3 has 14 amino acids. The CDR3 loop reads CASWRGGISYEQYF. The CDR3, as DNA: TGTGCCAGCTGGCGGGGGGGCATCTCCTACGAGCAGTACTTC.

This chain links TRBV5-8 with TRBJ2-2; D is unresolved. Germline V gene data show CDR1 as SGHTS and CDR2 as YDEGEE. V was clipped by 0 bases and J by 8 bases, with 5 bases between them. The CDR3 has 12 residues. CDR3 DNA: TGTGCCAGCAGCTTGGACGGGGGGGAGCTGTTTTTT. Its protein product is CASSLDGGELFF.

The rearrangement joins TRBV6-1 to TRBJ1-6; D unresolved. V was clipped by 1 base and J by 10 bases, with 11 bases between them. CDR3 length equals 14 residues. Germline V gene sequence: CDR1 MNHNS, CDR2 SASEGT. As DNA, the CDR3 is TGTGCCAGCAGTGAAGTGAGAGCGGGGTCACCCCTCCACTTT. It codes for CASSEVRAGSPLHF.

V usage is TRBV28 and J usage is TRBJ2-3; D may be TRBD1 (5 bases). CDR1 MDHEN and CDR2 SYDVKM come from the germline V gene. V was pared by 2 bases and J by 2 bases, with 11 bases between. The CDR3 length is 15 residues. In nucleotides, the CDR3 is TGTGCCAGCAGTTTAGGTACAGGTAACACAGATACGCAGTATTTT. This gives the protein CASSLGTGNTDTQYF.

This clone was picked up one time. The chain employs TRBV7-9 and TRBJ1-2; D is uncertain. In germline, CDR1 is SEHNR, CDR2 FQNEAQ (reference sequence). CDR3 length: 12 residues. Trimming stripped 5 bases from V and 4 bases from J, with 8 bases between. DNA for the CDR3: TGTGCCAGCAGCCTCGACTCCTATGGCTACACCTTC. Amino acid sequence: CASSLDSYGYTF.

This clone was recorded only once. The chain employs TRBV5-1 and TRBJ2-7; maybe TRBD2 (5 bases). The length of the CDR3 is 14 residues. Germline V CDR1 and CDR2: SGHRS, YFSETQ. V lost 5 bases and J 0 bases, leaving 12 bases between the germline ends. The chain's CDR3 is CASSGGQSSYEQYF. As DNA, the CDR3 is TGCGCCAGCAGTGGAGGTCAAAGCTCCTACGAGCAGTACTTC.

The J gene is TRBJ2-7, the V gene TRBV12-3 or TRBV12-4; a weak D match, TRBD2 (5 bases). Trimming took off 6 bases at V and 5 bases at J, with 14 bases between the two ends. This CDR3 has 13 amino acids. The CDR3 DNA reads as TGTGCCAGCAGGGACTCCGGGTTTCACGAGCAGTACTTC. Its translation: CASRDSGFHEQYF.

The V gene is TRBV7-8, the J gene TRBJ1-1; D is perhaps TRBD1 (5 bases). Germline lookup yields CDR1 SGHVS and CDR2 FQNEAQ. This CDR3 spans 14 amino acids. Trimming took 5 bases from V and 4 from J, leaving 14 bases between them. The CDR3 reads CASSGSGWTTEAFF. The CDR3 nucleotides are TGTGCCAGCAGCGGATCAGGGTGGACCACTGAAGCTTTCTTT.

This clone was counted once. The V call is TRBV28, the J call TRBJ1-1; tentatively, D is TRBD1 (5 bases). Per germline, CDR1 MDHEN and CDR2 SYDVKM. The V end was cut by 7 bases, the J end by 2 bases, with 14 bases between. The CDR3 sequence is 14 residues long. DNA of the CDR3: TGTGCCAGCATTCCAGGGTGGGGTAACACTGAAGCTTTCTTT. This encodes CASIPGWGNTEAFF. The whole variable domain, filled in from reference TRBV28 and TRBJ1-1, reads DVKVTQSSRYLVKRTGEKVFLECVQDMDHENMFWYRQDPGLGLRLIYFSYDVKMKEKGDIPEGYSVSREKKERFSLILESASTNQTSMYLCASIPGWGNTEAFFGQGTRLTVV.